This T cell receptor beta chain derives from a study of glioma-infiltrating T cells (dated by TCRdb to about 2016). In terms of the full investigation: The study sequenced TCR alpha- and beta-chain repertoires from glioma tissue, from non-neoplastic brain tissue and from matched peripheral blood mononuclear cells. To measure how far tissue and blood T-cell populations diverged, each tissue-infiltrating repertoire was compared against the peripheral blood repertoire of the same patient. The paired cohort comprised three low-grade glioma patients, roughly 8 primary glioblastoma patients and three non-glioma patients contributing non-neoplastic brain tissue.

Paper-wide results and their limitations: Only a very small number of CDR3 sequences turned up in both tissue and blood, a result put down to high CDR3 diversity combined with limited sampling. Group comparisons rested on small numbers: three non-neoplastic, three low-grade glioma and several glioblastoma patients. VJ-independent divergence between tissue and blood was lower than expected in non-neoplastic patients but higher than expected in all gliomas, particularly low-grade gliomas.

The germline V gene gives CDR1 as MNHNS and CDR2 as SASEGT. Trimming accounts for 7 bases at V and 8 bases at J, while the number of junction bases matched to no gene is 10. Including cysteine and phenylalanine, the CDR3 has 14 amino acids. The sequence is cut down to CDR3 DNA, 42 bases in frame from base 1. The sample holds many counts of this clonotype. What antigen it recognizes has not been identified. No quality values exist for individual bases; no much larger clone is one base distant. TCR alpha and beta CDR3 regions were amplified with the iRepertoire nested amplicon-rescue multiplex PCR (arm-PCR) platform from RNA. The input for one-step reverse transcription and amplification was roughly 85-400 ng of either tissue mRNA or PBMC total RNA. After bead purification, a secondary multiplex PCR added Illumina adapters, and libraries were gel-purified between 200 and 400 bp. Libraries carried internal 6-nucleotide barcodes used for demultiplexing. Libraries were sequenced on an Illumina MiSeq with 2x220 or 2x250 nucleotide paired-end reads. From the authors' description of their analysis: Paired reads were merged using FLASH 1.2.11 and aligned with BWA-MEM to the GRCh37 human genome, and TRA and TRB reads were then extracted. For V and J assignment, an IMGT-derived reference of cassette sequences and CDR3 motifs that included pseudogenes was used. Reads were translated in three frames, and productive CDR3s were defined as those with a C...FGXG motif and no stop codons. A clonotype was defined as a unique combination of a V-J cassette pair and a CDR3 amino acid sequence. Reads were filtered by Hamming distance, thresholded by each sample's sequence error rate in mapped regions. Clones were called with MiXCR by TCRdb after fastp trimmed the public reads at Q25, and only in-frame beta chains were retained. Each CDR3 protein appears once, grouped with its most common genes and DNA. These V and J calls derive from TCRdb rather than the authors' analysis. This sample gives 95,000 to 110,000 distinct CDR3 sequences in total; 25% to 35% of them show up just once. Less than 55% of the sample is in the top ten clones.

Material for sequencing was glioma tissue, nonneoplastic brain tissue, or PBMCs (not recorded which). This clonotype was sampled from a human donor with low-grade glioma or glioblastoma, undergoing nonglioma brain surgery, or in good health (not recorded which). Rearrangement joined TRBV6-1 to TRBJ2-1, with 8 bases aligning to TRBD2. The nucleotides are TGTGCCAGCACTACGGGGGGGGGATCCTATGAGCAGTTCTTC. Its protein reads: CASTTGGGSYEQFF.